Each of the 27 T cell receptor beta chains below was sequenced from the same sample in a study of shared clonotypes between healthy human individuals (TCRdb year 2020). Libraries were constructed by the immunoSEQ multiplex PCR assay. TCRdb's version of the immuneACCESS table is confined to in-frame rearrangements and falls short of the full clone set. An unresolved V gene accounts for under half of the shortfall where checked; the remainder is of unknown origin. Recorded for this sample are approximately 600,000 clones; 85% to 95% of them occurred a single time. Around 0.11% of the sample is taken by the ten largest. CD8 naive samples were CD45RO-negative cells positively selected for CCR7, giving a CD45RA+CCR7+ population that excluded TemRA cells. Sequences were obtained from naive CD8+ T cells sorted from blood. In the paper's terms, the cell subset or site label means: CD45RA+CCR7+. These receptors all come from a woman aged 25 to 39 in good health.

The chain combines TRBV27 with TRBJ2-5; D not resolved. With 8 bases removed from V and 3 bases from J, the gap between germline ends came to 7 bases. Germline V gives CDR1 MNHEY, CDR2 SMNVEV (reference sequence). The CDR3 totals 11 residues. The CDR3 bases are TGTGCCAGCGGATTCAAAGAGACCCAGTACTTC. This codes for CASGFKETQYF.

The CDR3 protein is CASSFGRAGLEQYF. CDR3 in DNA: TGTGCCAGCAGTTTCGGCAGGGCGGGCCTCGAGCAGTACTTC. V and J are TRBV28 and TRBJ2-7; D may be TRBD1 or TRBD2 (5 bases each). V was trimmed by 3 bases and J by 6 bases, leaving 15 bases between them. The CDR3 is 14 residues long. Looked up from germline, CDR1 is MDHEN and CDR2 is SYDVKM.

The chain is built from TRBV5-1 and TRBJ2-5; 12 bases map to TRBD2. CDR3 length: 17 residues. Germline values: CDR1 SGHRS, CDR2 YFSETQ. Unmatched junction bases numbered 6, after V lost 1 base and J lost 2 bases. CDR3 bases: TGCGCCAGCAGCTTGAGTCTAGCGGGAGGGGAACAAGAGACCCAGTACTTC. Translating it yields CASSLSLAGGEQETQYF.

The gene calls are TRBV12-5 and TRBJ2-3; a possible D gene is TRBD1 (5 bases). Germline V CDR1 and CDR2: LGHNT, FRNRAP. This CDR3 contains 15 residues. V was clipped by 5 bases and J by 4 bases, with 16 bases between them. This chain's CDR3 is CASGTNPTAPDTQYF. In nucleotides, the CDR3 is TGTGCTAGTGGTACAAATCCGACAGCCCCAGATACGCAGTATTTT.

V gene TRBV11-2 combines with J gene TRBJ2-5; D remains unclear. The J call may be faulty, since TRBJ2-7 better matches the DNA end. This CDR3 is built from 13 residues. Germline loops: CDR1 SGHAT, CDR2 FQNNGV. Here the CDR3 DNA reads TGTGCCAGCAGCCCTCTAGGCAGAAACGAGCAGTACTTC. This sequence encodes CASSPLGRNEQYF.

This chain uses TRBV7-9 with TRBJ1-4; D is uncertain. Germline assignment: CDR1 SEHNR and CDR2 FQNEAQ (reference sequence). CDR3 length: 13 residues. Trimming removed 1 base from V and 8 bases from J, with 8 bases in between. The CDR3: CASSLGGHEKLFF. The DNA of the CDR3 is TGTGCCAGCAGCTTAGGAGGGCACGAAAAACTGTTTTTT.

The J gene is TRBJ1-1, the V gene TRBV2; D might be TRBD1 (5 bases). The V gene lost 2 bases and the J gene lost 4 bases, with 17 bases spanning the gap. This CDR3 region has 16 residues. CDR1 and CDR2 (germline): SNHLY, FYNNEI. The CDR3: CASSEPSRGVPTEAFF. The CDR3 bases are TGTGCCAGCAGTGAACCCTCAAGAGGGGTCCCCACTGAAGCTTTCTTT.

CDR3 sequence: CASSTLRQVSSYTF. In nucleotides, the CDR3 is TGTGCCAGCAGTACACTCCGACAGGTGTCTAGCTACACCTTC. This rearrangement joins TRBV28 to TRBJ1-2; weak D call: TRBD1 (6 bases). Germline V gene sequence: CDR1 MDHEN, CDR2 SYDVKM. V was shortened by 5 bases and J by 9 bases, with 19 bases between the two germline ends. The CDR3 sequence is 14 residues long.

This clone has only one observation. The chain joins TRBV5-6 to TRBJ2-7; no clear D. Trimming pared 4 bases from V and 1 base from J, leaving 12 bases between. In germline, CDR1 is SGHDT, CDR2 YYEEEE. The CDR3 consists of 14 residues. CDR3 nucleotides: TGTGCCAGCAGCCTGGCTAGGTTGTCCTACGAGCAGTACTTC. This gives the protein CASSLARLSYEQYF.

This clone was found a few times. This chain links TRBV25-1 with TRBJ2-7; D is undetermined. Germline CDR1 and CDR2: MGHDK and SYGVNS. Trimming cost V 7 bases and J 2 bases, with 12 bases left between them. The CDR3 loop spans 13 amino acids. For the CDR3, the DNA is TGTGCCAGCATCGGGCACGACCCCTACGAGCAGTACTTC. This gives the protein CASIGHDPYEQYF.

As regards this clone: Other DNA sequences in the sample encode the same CDR3. The chain has TRBV5-6 and TRBJ2-6; D remains unclear. Germline CDR1 reads SGHDT; CDR2 reads YYEEEE. V dropped 1 base and J dropped 1 base, with 6 bases sitting between them. The CDR3 totals 15 residues. CDR3 protein: CASSLWGSGANVLTF. The CDR3 region has the DNA TGTGCCAGCAGCTTGTGGGGATCTGGGGCCAACGTCCTGACTTTC.

The CDR3 DNA reads as TGTGCCAGTAGCTCCGGGGGGACAGGGGCCTCTGGGGCCAACGTCCTGACTTTC. Encoded protein: CASSSGGTGASGANVLTF. This chain connects TRBV19 to TRBJ2-6, with 10 bases fitting TRBD1. The length of the CDR3 is 18 residues. J gave up 0 bases and V 6 bases, and 8 bases lay outside the gene matches. The V gene's germline CDR1 is LNHDA and CDR2 SQIVND (reference sequence).

DNA of the CDR3: TGTGCCAGCAGGGACTGGACAGGGAAGGACGAGCAGTACTTC. Its protein is CASRDWTGKDEQYF. The V call is TRBV28, the J call TRBJ2-7; 8 bases map to TRBD1. Trimming at V came to 6 bases and at J to 5 bases, leaving 9 bases not matched to a gene. The CDR3 is 14 residues long. Germline CDR1 MDHEN, CDR2 SYDVKM.

The chain uses TRBV7-6 and TRBJ1-1; possibly TRBD1 for D (5 bases). The CDR3 runs 16 residues. The ends were cut back, 5 bases at V and 8 bases at J, with 24 bases in the middle. Germline assignment: CDR1 SGHVS and CDR2 FNYEAQ. The CDR3 spells CASSPIVGEKTTEAFF. The DNA for the CDR3 is TGTGCCAGCAGCCCTATTGTGGGGGAAAAGACAACCGAAGCTTTCTTT.

The CDR3 protein is CASSQDVKEGTDTQYF. For the CDR3, the DNA is TGTGCCAGCAGCCAAGACGTAAAGGAGGGTACAGATACGCAGTATTTT. V and J are TRBV14 and TRBJ2-3; tentatively, D is TRBD2 (6 bases). This CDR3 has 16 residues. V was clipped by 0 bases and J by 3 bases, with 13 bases between them. The germline V gene has CDR1 SGHDN and CDR2 FVKESK.

This sequence joins TRBV25-1 and TRBJ2-1; either TRBD1 or TRBD2 may fit D (5 bases each). V was trimmed by 3 bases and J by 5 bases, leaving 17 bases between them. Germline V CDR1 and CDR2: MGHDK, SYGVNS. This CDR3 has 16 residues. The CDR3 reads CASSDLPGKGHNEQFF. The DNA for the CDR3 is TGTGCCAGCAGTGATCTACCGGGAAAGGGACACAATGAGCAGTTCTTC.

The rearrangement joins TRBV29-1 to TRBJ2-1; 7 bases match TRBD2. Germline trimming cut 7 bases from V and 3 bases from J; bases unmatched to any gene: 3. The CDR3 covers 12 residues. From germline, CDR1 is SQVTM and CDR2 ANQGSEA. CDR3 sequence: CSASGGYNEQFF. Written as DNA, the CDR3 is TGCAGCGCCTCGGGGGGCTACAATGAGCAGTTCTTC.

The chain combines TRBV30 with TRBJ2-5; D unclear. The tail of the sequence fits TRBJ2-7 better, so the J call may be wrong. CDR3 length: 14 amino acids. Per germline, CDR1 GTSNPN and CDR2 SVGIG (reference sequence). CDR3 sequence reads: CAWSQDIMVHEQYF. CDR3 in DNA: TGTGCCTGGAGTCAAGACATAATGGTCCACGAGCAGTACTTC.

The table lists this clone with a count of one. This chain joins TRBV4-1 and TRBJ2-3, with 13 nucleotides matching TRBD2. Germline V gives CDR1 MGHRA, CDR2 YSYEKL. There are 16 residues in the CDR3. V lost 4 bases and J lost 4; bases outside the gene matches: 5. CDR3 region: CASSLRLAGGADTQYF. The CDR3 nucleotides read TGCGCCAGCAGCCTTCGACTAGCGGGAGGCGCAGATACGCAGTATTTT.

The chain couples TRBV7-9 to TRBJ2-7; D not certain. CDR1 SEHNR and CDR2 FQNEAQ come from the germline V gene (reference sequence). This CDR3 is built from 13 residues. V lost 2 bases, J lost 3 bases, and 8 bases lay in between. The CDR3 sequence is CASSLTELYEQYF. The CDR3 nucleotides are TGTGCCAGCAGCTTAACTGAACTCTACGAGCAGTACTTC.

J is TRBJ2-3 and V is TRBV7-9; TRBD2 matches 9 bases. Germline V gene sequence: CDR1 SEHNR, CDR2 FQNEAQ (reference sequence). The junction had 6 bases not matched to a gene; V was cut back by 6 bases and J by 2 bases. The CDR3 is 15 residues long. In nucleotides, the CDR3 is TGTGCCAGCAGTGTTAGCGGGAGTCTCACAGATACGCAGTATTTT. It is translated as CASSVSGSLTDTQYF.

The chain carries TRBV6-5 and TRBJ2-7; 11 nucleotides agree with TRBD1. This CDR3 is 15 amino acids long. Germline trimming cut 4 bases from V and 2 bases from J; bases unmatched to any gene: 4. Germline values: CDR1 MNHEY, CDR2 SVGAGI. The CDR3 nucleotides read TGTGCCAGCAGTTTAGGACAGGGGGCTCCCTACGAGCAGTACTTC. Translated, it gives CASSLGQGAPYEQYF.

The V gene is TRBV19, the J gene TRBJ1-5; 10 bases match TRBD1. In germline, CDR1 is LNHDA, CDR2 SQIVND (reference sequence). The trim removed 6 bases at V and 9 bases at J, leaving 8 bases unmatched. The CDR3 extends over 14 amino acids. The chain's CDR3 is CASSDRGPLSPQHF. The CDR3, as DNA: TGTGCCAGTAGCGACAGGGGGCCATTGTCGCCCCAGCATTTT.

This chain joins TRBV5-1 and TRBJ2-3, with no clear D. CDR1 is SGHRS, CDR2 YFSETQ, per germline. The CDR3 runs 14 residues. The V end was cut by 0 bases, the J end by 4 bases, with 9 bases between. The CDR3 region is CASSLAPGADTQYF. The CDR3 DNA sequence: TGCGCCAGCAGCTTGGCCCCTGGAGCAGATACGCAGTATTTT.

This chain links TRBV11-1 with TRBJ2-7, with no clear D. V lost 1 base to trimming and J lost 2 bases, with 3 bases between them. Germline V gene sequence: CDR1 SGHAT, CDR2 FQDESV (reference sequence). The CDR3 totals 12 residues. As DNA, the CDR3 is TGTGCCAGCAGCTTAGTTCCCTACGAGCAGTACTTC. Its protein is CASSLVPYEQYF.

The CDR3 here is CASSPGNYEQYF. DNA for the CDR3: TGTGCCAGCAGCCCAGGGAACTACGAGCAGTACTTC. The chain recombines TRBV14 with TRBJ2-5; a weak D match, TRBD1 (5 bases). Matching the DNA end better, TRBJ2-7 makes the J call doubtful. CDR1 is SGHDN, CDR2 FVKESK, per germline. The CDR3 sequence is 12 residues long.

This CDR3 is CASRGLAGETDTQYF. The CDR3 DNA follows: TGTGCCAGTAGGGGACTAGCGGGAGAAACAGATACGCAGTATTTT. The chain carries TRBV19 and TRBJ2-3, with 14 bases lining up with TRBD2. V trimming: 6 bases; J trimming: 3 bases; junction bases outside the gene matches: 2. Germline V gene sequence: CDR1 LNHDA, CDR2 SQIVND (reference sequence). The CDR3 is made up of 15 amino acids.